Included here is one TCR beta chain sequence, with context. These data come from a study of shared clonotypes between healthy human individuals. Deep-level assay runs were performed. Data came from immunoSEQ multiplex PCR; TCRdb stores just in-frame clones and leaves some out. The top ten clones hold under 15% of a sample with hundreds of thousands of clones, around 79% of them seen once. The sample was PBMCs. This TCR was sampled from a woman in her thirties or forties in good health. Some clones in this sample may be carry-over from other donors' samples.

This chain's CDR3 is CASSLGLAGGSGELFF. The CDR3 nucleotides are TGTGCCAGCAGCTTAGGACTAGCGGGAGGGAGCGGGGAGCTGTTTTTT. J is TRBJ2-2 and V is TRBV7-6, with 14 bases that match TRBD2. Trimming cost V 1 base and J 7 bases; bases outside gene matches: 2. The germline V gene encodes CDR1 SGHVS and CDR2 FNYEAQ. The CDR3 extends over 16 amino acids.